These 25 T cell receptor beta chains share one sample of origin, sequenced in a study of blood T cell repertoires in COVID-19. Profiled with immunoSEQ multiplex PCR; TCRdb holds only in-frame clones, not every one. The table lists more than 100,000 clones, over 80% of them singletons. The sequenced material came from peripheral blood. The source of these receptors is an older woman with acute or convalescent COVID-19.

This clone appeared a single time. The V call is TRBV28, the J call TRBJ1-5; D gene uncertain. The CDR3 covers 14 residues. Germline V gene lookup returns CDR1 MDHEN and CDR2 SYDVKM. Deletions cut 6 bases from V and 5 bases from J, with 14 bases between. The chain's CDR3 is CASRGPTDYQPQHF. CDR3 nucleotides: TGTGCCAGCAGAGGTCCAACGGACTATCAGCCCCAGCATTTT.

The gene calls are TRBV19 and TRBJ1-4; D is unclear. This CDR3 comprises 14 residues. V was pared by 2 bases and J by 5 bases, with 9 bases between. In germline, CDR1 is LNHDA, CDR2 SQIVND (reference sequence). The CDR3: CASSIQSSNEKLFF. The CDR3 DNA sequence: TGTGCCAGTAGTATACAGTCTTCCAATGAAAAACTGTTTTTT.

The CDR3 loop is CASAGAEAGNTIYF. The CDR3 DNA sequence: TGTGCCAGTGCGGGGGCTGAGGCTGGAAACACCATATATTTT. This chain uses TRBV19 with TRBJ1-3; D perhaps matches TRBD1 (6 bases). CDR3 size: 14 residues. Germline V gene lookup returns CDR1 LNHDA and CDR2 SQIVND (reference sequence). Trimming left V 8 bases short and J 2 bases short, with 13 bases between.

The chain joins TRBV11-3 to TRBJ1-6; 9 bases agree with TRBD1. This CDR3 is built from 14 residues. Unmatched junction bases numbered 5, after V lost 7 bases and J lost 7 bases. Germline V gene sequence: CDR1 SGHNT, CDR2 YENEEA. DNA for the CDR3: TGTGCCAGCACCCCAGGACAGGGGAATTCACCCCTCCACTTT. As protein: CASTPGQGNSPLHF.

The chain couples TRBV7-9 to TRBJ2-1; 7 bases line up with TRBD1. The V gene end was trimmed by 2 bases and the J gene end by 0 bases; junction bases not matched to a gene: 1. The CDR3 has 15 amino acids. Germline-derived CDR1 and CDR2 are SEHNR and FQNEAQ (reference sequence). CDR3 DNA sequence: TGTGCCAGCAGCTTACAGGGGGTCTCCTACAATGAGCAGTTCTTC. Translating gives CASSLQGVSYNEQFF.

This rearrangement joins TRBV5-1 to TRBJ2-3, with D unclear. Germline V gene lookup returns CDR1 SGHRS and CDR2 YFSETQ. V lost 6 bases and J 2 bases, leaving 13 bases between the germline ends. The CDR3 covers 14 residues. The CDR3 nucleotides read TGCGCCAGCACCGTACAGTCCCCCACAGATACGCAGTATTTT. It specifies CASTVQSPTDTQYF.

The chain is built from TRBV27 and TRBJ1-2; D uncertain. Germline loops: CDR1 MNHEY, CDR2 SMNVEV (reference sequence). The CDR3 is 16 amino acids. V lost 4 bases and J lost 7, with 22 bases in between. In nucleotides, the CDR3 is TGTGCCAGCAGTTCACCCCCGGATAGCGGGTTACGTGGCTACACCTTC. This codes for CASSSPPDSGLRGYTF.

This chain uses TRBV19 with TRBJ1-2; 7 bases fit TRBD1. Germline V gene data show CDR1 as LNHDA and CDR2 as SQIVND (reference sequence). J was trimmed by 4 bases and V by 8 bases; bases with no gene match: 7. The CDR3 is 13 residues long. As DNA, the CDR3 is TGTGCCAGTGGCGACAGGGACTCCTATGGCTACACCTTC. Amino acids: CASGDRDSYGYTF. The full variable domain, completed using reference TRBV19 and TRBJ1-2, is DGGITQSPKYLFRKEGQNVTLSCEQNLNHDAMYWYRQDPGQGLRLIYYSQIVNDFQKGDIAEGYSVSREKKESFPLTVTSAQKNPTAFYLCASGDRDSYGYTFGSGTRLTVV.

The chain couples TRBV24-1 to TRBJ2-3; 7 bases match TRBD2. CDR1 and CDR2 (germline): KGHDR, SFDVKD. CDR3 size: 13 residues. Trimming cost V 1 base and J 13 bases; bases outside gene matches: 7. The CDR3 coding sequence is TGTGCCACCAGTGATTTCACGGGGAGCGGGGAGTATTTT. It yields the protein CATSDFTGSGEYF.

The chain recombines TRBV11-1 with TRBJ1-1, with 7 bases aligning to TRBD1. The CDR3 runs 15 residues. J lost 6 bases, V lost 5 bases, and 12 bases had no gene match. The germline gives CDR1 SGHAT, CDR2 FQDESV (reference sequence). CDR3 coding DNA: TGTGCCAGCAGCCCGATCAGGACAGGATCTTCTGAAGCTTTCTTT. It translates to CASSPIRTGSSEAFF.

The rearrangement uses TRBV7-9 and TRBJ1-3; no firm D call. The CDR3 runs 15 residues. Between the trimmed V and J ends, which lost 3 bases and 0 bases, there was a span of 9 bases. Germline loops: CDR1 SEHNR, CDR2 FQNEAQ (reference sequence). The CDR3, as DNA: TGTGCCAGCAGCTTGAGCGGGTTCTCTGGAAACACCATATATTTT. Translating it yields CASSLSGFSGNTIYF.

This clone was seen only a few times. The chain recombines TRBV5-1 with TRBJ1-6, with TRBD1 identical over 7 bases. In germline, CDR1 is SGHRS, CDR2 YFSETQ. CDR3 length: 15 amino acids. V dropped 0 bases and J dropped 9; count of bases not matched to a gene: 6. CDR3 region: CASSLDAAGGSPLHF. CDR3 nucleotide sequence: TGCGCCAGCAGCTTGGATGCGGCAGGGGGTTCACCCCTCCACTTT. Combining the CDR3 with reference TRBV5-1 and TRBJ1-6 gives the whole variable domain KAGVTQTPRYLIKTRGQQVTLSCSPISGHRSVSWYQQTPGQGLQFLFEYFSETQRNKGNFPGRFSGRQFSNSRSEMNVSTLELGDSALYLCASSLDAAGGSPLHFGNGTRLTVT.

The V and J genes are TRBV5-4 and TRBJ2-2; TRBD2 might be the D (6 bases). In germline, CDR1 is SGHNT, CDR2 YYREEE (reference sequence). The V end lost 4 bases, the J end lost 3 bases, and 13 bases lay between the germline ends. This CDR3 is built from 15 residues. The CDR3 reads CASSETEGYTGELFF. DNA of the CDR3: TGTGCCAGCAGCGAAACGGAGGGTTACACCGGGGAGCTGTTTTTT.

The chain recombines TRBV27 with TRBJ1-4; D not certain. Germline V CDR1 and CDR2: MNHEY, SMNVEV (reference sequence). The CDR3 totals 15 residues. V was cut by 4 bases and J by 3 bases, with 12 bases left in between. CDR3 protein: CASSSAGFANEKLFF. CDR3 DNA sequence: TGTGCCAGCAGTTCTGCGGGTTTCGCTAATGAAAAACTGTTTTTT. Full variable domain (remainder filled in from reference TRBV27 and TRBJ1-4): EAQVTQNPRYLITVTGKKLTVTCSQNMNHEYMSWYRQDPGLGLRQIYYSMNVEVTDKGDVPEGYKVSRKEKRNFPLILESPSPNQTSLYFCASSSAGFANEKLFFGSGTQLSVL.

V gene TRBV18 combines with J gene TRBJ2-3; 8 positions match TRBD2. V shed 6 bases, J shed 5 bases, and the junction held 7 bases outside the gene matches. Per the germline V gene, CDR1 is KGHSH and CDR2 is LQKENI. The length of the CDR3 is 14 residues. The CDR3 is CASSSGAGGDTQYF. The CDR3 DNA reads as TGTGCCAGCTCCTCGGGCGCGGGGGGAGATACGCAGTATTTT. Full variable domain (rest looked up from reference TRBV18 and TRBJ2-3): NAGVMQNPRHLVRRRGQEARLRCSPMKGHSHVYWYRQLPEEGLKFMVYLQKENIIDESGMPKERFSAEFPKEGPSILRIQQVVRGDSAAYFCASSSGAGGDTQYFGPGTRLTVL.

This clone has only one observation. This chain connects TRBV18 to TRBJ1-5; possibly TRBD1 for D (6 bases). Germline lookup yields CDR1 KGHSH and CDR2 LQKENI. The CDR3 contains 14 residues. V was trimmed by 2 bases and J by 7 bases, leaving 12 bases between them. CDR3 sequence (DNA): TGTGCCAGCTCACCAGACAGGATCCAACAGCCCCAGCATTTT. Protein sequence: CASSPDRIQQPQHF.

The CDR3 coding sequence is TGTGCCAGTAAACGGGGGGGCCGGGATGAGCAGTTCTTC. Encoded protein: CASKRGGRDEQFF. V gene TRBV28 combines with J gene TRBJ2-1; the match to TRBD2 covers 8 bases. J gave up 8 bases and V 9 bases, and 9 bases lay outside the gene matches. This CDR3 contains 13 residues. Germline assignment: CDR1 MDHEN and CDR2 SYDVKM.

This clone was counted a single time. This chain uses TRBV4-1 with TRBJ2-1; 8 positions match TRBD2. Per germline, CDR1 MGHRA and CDR2 YSYEKL. The length of the CDR3 is 19 residues. Trimming cost V 3 bases and J 0 bases; bases outside gene matches: 13. The CDR3 is CASSHFGGEWRSSYNEQFF. CDR3 DNA: TGCGCCAGCAGCCACTTCGGGGGGGAGTGGCGGAGCTCCTACAATGAGCAGTTCTTC.

The V gene is TRBV5-1, the J gene TRBJ1-2; D not resolved. The V and J ends lost 0 bases and 1 base respectively, with 13 bases between them. Per germline, CDR1 SGHRS and CDR2 YFSETQ. The CDR3 extends over 16 amino acids. CDR3 region: CASSLVYSRHNYGYTF. The CDR3 nucleotides are TGCGCCAGCAGCTTGGTTTATAGTAGACATAACTATGGCTACACCTTC.

J is TRBJ2-3 and V is TRBV7-9; 14 bases are shared with TRBD2. Germline lookup yields CDR1 SEHNR and CDR2 FQNEAQ (reference sequence). CDR3 length: 18 amino acids. Trimming took 0 bases from V and 5 from J; bases not matched to a gene: 7. The CDR3: CASSLAWTSGGTRDTQYF. Here the CDR3 DNA reads TGTGCCAGCAGCTTAGCCTGGACTAGCGGGGGGACAAGAGATACGCAGTATTTT. Full variable domain (outside the CDR3, taken from reference TRBV7-9 and TRBJ2-3): DTGVSQNPRHKITKRGQNVTFRCDPISEHNRLYWYRQTLGQGPEFLTYFQNEAQLEKSRLLSDRFSAERPKGSFSTLEIQRTEQGDSAMYLCASSLAWTSGGTRDTQYFGPGTRLTVL.

The J gene is TRBJ2-5, the V gene TRBV28, with D possibly TRBD2 on 5 matching bases. Germline V gene data show CDR1 as MDHEN and CDR2 as SYDVKM. This CDR3 comprises 13 residues. V was cut by 6 bases and J by 2 bases, with 10 bases left in between. The CDR3 DNA is TGTGCCAGCAGCCCCGGGGTGCAAGAGACCCAGTACTTC. Its protein is CASSPGVQETQYF.

This clone was recorded a few times. The chain combines TRBV12-3 or TRBV12-4 with TRBJ1-1, with a tentative D call TRBD1 (5 bases). V was cut by 8 bases and J by 7 bases, with 11 bases left in between. This CDR3 has 11 residues. In nucleotides, the CDR3 is TGTGCCAGCGGAACGACAGTTGAAGCTTTCTTT. The encoded protein is CASGTTVEAFF.

V is TRBV7-2 and J is TRBJ2-5, with D possibly being TRBD2 (5 bases). The CDR3 is 13 residues long. Trimming left V 3 bases short and J 5 bases short, with 10 bases between. Germline-derived CDR1 and CDR2 are SGHTA and FQGNSA. CDR3 DNA sequence: TGTGCCAGCAGCTTGAGGATAGCGGAGACCCAGTACTTC. Translating it yields CASSLRIAETQYF.

This clone was detected once. The chain uses TRBV5-1 and TRBJ2-1, with a tentative D call TRBD1 (6 bases). The V end was cut by 10 bases, the J end by 8 bases, with 16 bases between. The CDR3 loop spans 12 amino acids. Germline CDR1 reads SGHRS; CDR2 reads YFSETQ. CDR3 residues: CAHPLQGHEQFF. CDR3 DNA: TGCGCCCACCCTCTACAGGGCCATGAGCAGTTCTTC.

V is TRBV5-1 and J is TRBJ2-2; 8 bases match TRBD1. Germline trimming cut 5 bases from V and 6 bases from J; bases unmatched to any gene: 6. The CDR3 extends over 14 amino acids. The germline CDR1 and CDR2 sequences are SGHRS and YFSETQ. The CDR3 DNA reads as TGCGCCAGCAGGAGGACAGGGTCGTCCGGGGAGCTGTTTTTT. Its translation: CASRRTGSSGELFF.